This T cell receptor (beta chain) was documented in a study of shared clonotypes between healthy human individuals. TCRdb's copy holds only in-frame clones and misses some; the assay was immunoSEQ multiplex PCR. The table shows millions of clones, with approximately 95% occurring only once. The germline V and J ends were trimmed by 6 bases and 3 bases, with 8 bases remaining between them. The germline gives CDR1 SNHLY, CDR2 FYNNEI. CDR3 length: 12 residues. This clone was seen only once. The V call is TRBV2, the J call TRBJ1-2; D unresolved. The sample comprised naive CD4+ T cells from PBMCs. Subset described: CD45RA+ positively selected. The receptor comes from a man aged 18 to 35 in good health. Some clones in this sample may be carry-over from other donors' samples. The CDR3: CASRPEYYGYTF. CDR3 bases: TGTGCCAGCAGGCCAGAGTACTATGGCTACACCTTC.